This is a list of T cell receptor beta chains from one sample in a study of T cell responses to AZD1222 COVID-19 vaccine. Using immunoSEQ multiplex PCR, the repertoire was profiled, and TCRdb retains in-frame clones only, with some absent. The sample lists about 100,000 clones; roughly 91% were seen once. Sample: peripheral blood, taken on day 0 of AZD1222 vaccination. All receptors come from an adult in good health. CDR3s include the opening cysteine and the closing phenylalanine or tryptophan.

j_call | cdr3_length | v_call | cdr3_aa
TRBJ1-2 | 12 | TRBV29-1 | CSVSQGFRGYTF
TRBJ2-1 | 14 | TRBV9 | CASSVSGTNNEQFF
TRBJ1-5 | 15 | TRBV10-2 | CASSKGRGGNQPQHF
TRBJ2-7 | 15 | TRBV6-5 | CASSPIGYPTYEQYF
TRBJ2-7 | 11 | TRBV7-9 | CASSLVHEQYF
TRBJ2-7 | 14 | TRBV18 | CASSGGWSSYEQYF
TRBJ2-1 | 15 | TRBV7-9 | CASVGGQDYYNEQFF
TRBJ1-2 | 16 | TRBV19 | CASTRDFFPANYGYTF
TRBJ1-3 | 15 | TRBV7-2 | CASSVQGRSGNTIYF
TRBJ2-7 | 14 | TRBV11-2 | CASSSSDKAYEQYF
TRBJ1-2 | 15 | TRBV5-6 | CASSLASGNVYGYTF
TRBJ2-1 | 15 | TRBV7-9 | CASSRSGTSYNEQFF
TRBJ1-4 | 13 | TRBV10-3 | CAIRRQEGEKLFF
TRBJ1-2 | 14 | TRBV18 | CASSPGSTNYGYTF
TRBJ2-2 | 14 | TRBV28 | CASSYQQGLKELFF
TRBJ1-2 | 15 | TRBV4-2 | CASSPQEGASNGYTF
TRBJ1-1 | 13 | TRBV7-9 | CASRAGAVTEAFF
TRBJ1-1 | 13 | TRBV7-9 | CASSSGGNTEAFF
TRBJ1-1 | 16 | TRBV5-1 | CASSLYPGGAGTEAFF
TRBJ2-7 | 13 | TRBV7-9 | CASSRGTTYEQYF